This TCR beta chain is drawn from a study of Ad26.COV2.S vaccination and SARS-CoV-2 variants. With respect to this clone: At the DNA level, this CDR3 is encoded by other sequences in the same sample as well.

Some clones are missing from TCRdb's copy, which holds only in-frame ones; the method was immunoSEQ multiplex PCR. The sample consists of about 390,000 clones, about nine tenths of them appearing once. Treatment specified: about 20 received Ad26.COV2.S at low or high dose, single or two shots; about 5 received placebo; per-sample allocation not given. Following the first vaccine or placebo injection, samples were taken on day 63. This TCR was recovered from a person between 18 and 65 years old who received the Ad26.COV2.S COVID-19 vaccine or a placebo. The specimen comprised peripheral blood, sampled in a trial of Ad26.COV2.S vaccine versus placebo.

CDR3 loop: CASSPPGQDPYGYTF. In DNA form, the CDR3 reads TGTGCCAGCAGCCCACCGGGACAGGACCCCTATGGCTACACCTTC. V usage is TRBV7-2 and J usage is TRBJ1-2, with TRBD1 identical over 8 bases. Germline loops: CDR1 SGHTA, CDR2 FQGNSA. V shed 5 bases and J 4 bases; nucleotides not matched to a gene: 9. The CDR3 is 15 amino acids.